This is a list of T cell receptor beta chains from one sample in a study of molecular identifiers for immune sequencing clone quantification. TCRdb independently ran MiXCR on the PCR reads; one entry per CDR3 protein. This table has 600,000 to 650,000 distinct CDR3 sequences, about 20% appearing once. Sequenced sample: naive CD8+ T cells from blood, with Jurkat cell RNA spiked in. The origin of the receptors is a human donor in good health. Some libraries in this study had Jurkat cell RNA spiked in. Each CDR3 is given with its conserved first and last residue. Fields, in order: J gene, V gene, clone size, D gene, CDR3 DNA, CDR3 protein. D genes are given only for firm matches. Clone size, where shown, is once, few, many, or a class for clones that have expanded.

J: TRBJ2-5
V: TRBV5-1
size: many
D: TRBD2
DNA: TGCGCCAGCAAGGAACTAGCGGGAGACTTGGAGACCCAGTACTTC
CDR3: CASKELAGDLETQYF

J: TRBJ2-3
V: TRBV13
size: many
D: -
DNA: TGTGCCAGCAGCTTAGGAAGTGTCGGCGCAGATACGCAGTATTTT
CDR3: CASSLGSVGADTQYF

J: TRBJ2-3
V: TRBV6-2/TRBV6-3
size: many
D: TRBD2
DNA: TGTGCCAGCAGTTATTTTAGGCGGGAGAACACAGATACGCAGTATTTT
CDR3: CASSYFRRENTDTQYF

J: TRBJ1-1
V: TRBV29-1
size: many
D: TRBD1
DNA: TGCAGCGTTGAAGCAAAGACAGGGATAACTGAAGCTTTCTTT
CDR3: CSVEAKTGITEAFF

J: TRBJ2-7
V: TRBV29-1
size: many
D: -
DNA: TGCAGCGTTGAGGGCACCACCTACGAGCAGTACTTC
CDR3: CSVEGTTYEQYF

J: TRBJ2-5
V: TRBV27
size: -
D: -
DNA: TGTGCCAGCACGAGACTCCCGCTGGGAGAGACCCAGTACTTC
CDR3: CASTRLPLGETQYF

J: TRBJ2-7
V: TRBV3-1
size: -
D: -
DNA: TGTGCCAGCAGCCAAGAGGGAGTCTACGAGCAGTACTTC
CDR3: CASSQEGVYEQYF

J: TRBJ2-1
V: TRBV5-4
size: -
D: -
DNA: TGTGCCAGCAGTCCACCCCCTAAGAGGAGTTACGGCAATGAGCAGTTCTTC
CDR3: CASSPPPKRSYGNEQFF

J: TRBJ1-1
V: TRBV10-3
size: many
D: -
DNA: TGTGCCATCAGTGAGGGGGGTTATTTGAACACTGAAGCTTTCTTT
CDR3: CAISEGGYLNTEAFF

J: TRBJ1-1
V: TRBV30
size: -
D: TRBD1
DNA: TGTGCCTGGAGTGTACCAGGGGGGATTGAAGCTTTCTTT
CDR3: CAWSVPGGIEAFF

J: TRBJ2-1
V: TRBV4-3
size: -
D: TRBD2
DNA: TGCGCCAGCAGCCAAGAGGGACTAGCCCACAATGAGCAGTTCTTC
CDR3: CASSQEGLAHNEQFF

J: TRBJ2-3
V: TRBV4-3
size: many
D: -
DNA: TGCGCCAGCAGCCAAGACAGGGGGACTAGCACAGATACGCAGTATTTT
CDR3: CASSQDRGTSTDTQYF

J: TRBJ1-1
V: TRBV27
size: many
D: -
DNA: TGTGCCAGCAGTTTATCTTTGGGGGGCTTTAAGACTGAAGCTTTCTTT
CDR3: CASSLSLGGFKTEAFF

J: TRBJ2-7
V: TRBV7-9
size: few
D: -
DNA: TGTGCCACCCATTACATTGGACAGATCAGCTACGAGCAGTACTTC
CDR3: CATHYIGQISYEQYF

J: TRBJ2-5
V: TRBV24-1
size: -
D: -
DNA: TGTGCCACCAGTGAGGCCCCGGGACAACAACAAGAGACCCAGTACTTC
CDR3: CATSEAPGQQQETQYF

J: TRBJ2-3
V: TRBV29-1
size: many
D: TRBD2
DNA: TGCAGCGTTGGTCCGGTCCTCACGCGGGAGGGGACAGATACGCAGTATTTT
CDR3: CSVGPVLTREGTDTQYF

J: TRBJ2-7
V: TRBV29-1
size: many
D: -
DNA: TGCAGCGTTGAAGGGTCCTCCGGGGAGCAGTACTTC
CDR3: CSVEGSSGEQYF

J: TRBJ2-7
V: TRBV5-1
size: many
D: -
DNA: TGCGCCAGCAGCTTGGTTGGGCGGTCCTACGAGCAGTACTTC
CDR3: CASSLVGRSYEQYF

J: TRBJ1-1
V: TRBV6-2/TRBV6-3
size: -
D: -
DNA: TGTGCCAGCAGTTACCCCTCAAATGACAGGAGTAGCACTGAAGCTTTCTTT
CDR3: CASSYPSNDRSSTEAFF

J: TRBJ1-4
V: TRBV6-2/TRBV6-3
size: many
D: -
DNA: TGTGCCAGCAGTTACTCTGGGACATACCAGGCGGCTACTAATGAAAAACTGTTTTTT
CDR3: CASSYSGTYQAATNEKLFF

J: TRBJ2-3
V: TRBV11-3
size: -
D: TRBD1
DNA: TGTGCCAGCAGCCGGGACAGGGATAAGGCAGATACGCAGTATTTT
CDR3: CASSRDRDKADTQYF

J: TRBJ2-1
V: TRBV12-3/TRBV12-4
size: few
D: -
DNA: TGTGCCAGCAGTGTCCGGACTGTAACCTACAATGAGCAGTTCTTC
CDR3: CASSVRTVTYNEQFF

J: TRBJ1-1
V: TRBV10-2
size: many
D: -
DNA: TGCGCCAGCAGTGAGTTGTATGAAGCTTTCTTT
CDR3: CASSELYEAFF

J: TRBJ1-1
V: TRBV28
size: many
D: -
DNA: TGTGCCAGCAGTCCCCGGTCGTTCAGTGGAGACACTGAAGCTTTCTTT
CDR3: CASSPRSFSGDTEAFF

J: TRBJ2-7
V: TRBV5-3
size: few
D: -
DNA: TGTGCCAGCAGCTTGGATCCTTTGATGGAGCAGTACTTC
CDR3: CASSLDPLMEQYF

J: TRBJ2-7
V: TRBV30
size: many
D: -
DNA: TGTGCCTGGACAGATACTCGCTCCTACGAGCAGTACTTC
CDR3: CAWTDTRSYEQYF

J: TRBJ2-7
V: TRBV5-6
size: -
D: -
DNA: TGTGCCAGCAGCTTGAACCACTTGTCCTACGAGCAGTACTTC
CDR3: CASSLNHLSYEQYF